The entry below gives a single T cell receptor beta chain sequence along with its context. Its antigen is unknown. The data were taken from a study of cytomegalovirus exposure and HLA in healthy donors. Primers: 60 Vbeta forward and 13 Jbeta reverse. Produced via immunoSEQ multiplex PCR; TCRdb's table is partial and in-frame only. Among about 130,000 clones listed, around 83% were seen once. Trimming removed 0 bases from V and 4 bases from J, with 13 bases in between. CDR1 is SGHRS, CDR2 YFSETQ, per germline. This CDR3 spans 15 amino acids. Study-level findings and limits: Most TCR beta V segments were productive about 90% or about 30% of the time in an earlier analysis.

What was sequenced was PBMCs. This rearrangement joins TRBV5-1 to TRBJ1-2; a possible D gene is TRBD1 (6 bases). The clonotype was recovered from a young woman in good health and CMV-seropositive. The CDR3 DNA follows: TGCGCCAGCAGCTTGGAAGGGGGGGGCCCCTATGGCTACACCTTC. Its protein is CASSLEGGGPYGYTF.